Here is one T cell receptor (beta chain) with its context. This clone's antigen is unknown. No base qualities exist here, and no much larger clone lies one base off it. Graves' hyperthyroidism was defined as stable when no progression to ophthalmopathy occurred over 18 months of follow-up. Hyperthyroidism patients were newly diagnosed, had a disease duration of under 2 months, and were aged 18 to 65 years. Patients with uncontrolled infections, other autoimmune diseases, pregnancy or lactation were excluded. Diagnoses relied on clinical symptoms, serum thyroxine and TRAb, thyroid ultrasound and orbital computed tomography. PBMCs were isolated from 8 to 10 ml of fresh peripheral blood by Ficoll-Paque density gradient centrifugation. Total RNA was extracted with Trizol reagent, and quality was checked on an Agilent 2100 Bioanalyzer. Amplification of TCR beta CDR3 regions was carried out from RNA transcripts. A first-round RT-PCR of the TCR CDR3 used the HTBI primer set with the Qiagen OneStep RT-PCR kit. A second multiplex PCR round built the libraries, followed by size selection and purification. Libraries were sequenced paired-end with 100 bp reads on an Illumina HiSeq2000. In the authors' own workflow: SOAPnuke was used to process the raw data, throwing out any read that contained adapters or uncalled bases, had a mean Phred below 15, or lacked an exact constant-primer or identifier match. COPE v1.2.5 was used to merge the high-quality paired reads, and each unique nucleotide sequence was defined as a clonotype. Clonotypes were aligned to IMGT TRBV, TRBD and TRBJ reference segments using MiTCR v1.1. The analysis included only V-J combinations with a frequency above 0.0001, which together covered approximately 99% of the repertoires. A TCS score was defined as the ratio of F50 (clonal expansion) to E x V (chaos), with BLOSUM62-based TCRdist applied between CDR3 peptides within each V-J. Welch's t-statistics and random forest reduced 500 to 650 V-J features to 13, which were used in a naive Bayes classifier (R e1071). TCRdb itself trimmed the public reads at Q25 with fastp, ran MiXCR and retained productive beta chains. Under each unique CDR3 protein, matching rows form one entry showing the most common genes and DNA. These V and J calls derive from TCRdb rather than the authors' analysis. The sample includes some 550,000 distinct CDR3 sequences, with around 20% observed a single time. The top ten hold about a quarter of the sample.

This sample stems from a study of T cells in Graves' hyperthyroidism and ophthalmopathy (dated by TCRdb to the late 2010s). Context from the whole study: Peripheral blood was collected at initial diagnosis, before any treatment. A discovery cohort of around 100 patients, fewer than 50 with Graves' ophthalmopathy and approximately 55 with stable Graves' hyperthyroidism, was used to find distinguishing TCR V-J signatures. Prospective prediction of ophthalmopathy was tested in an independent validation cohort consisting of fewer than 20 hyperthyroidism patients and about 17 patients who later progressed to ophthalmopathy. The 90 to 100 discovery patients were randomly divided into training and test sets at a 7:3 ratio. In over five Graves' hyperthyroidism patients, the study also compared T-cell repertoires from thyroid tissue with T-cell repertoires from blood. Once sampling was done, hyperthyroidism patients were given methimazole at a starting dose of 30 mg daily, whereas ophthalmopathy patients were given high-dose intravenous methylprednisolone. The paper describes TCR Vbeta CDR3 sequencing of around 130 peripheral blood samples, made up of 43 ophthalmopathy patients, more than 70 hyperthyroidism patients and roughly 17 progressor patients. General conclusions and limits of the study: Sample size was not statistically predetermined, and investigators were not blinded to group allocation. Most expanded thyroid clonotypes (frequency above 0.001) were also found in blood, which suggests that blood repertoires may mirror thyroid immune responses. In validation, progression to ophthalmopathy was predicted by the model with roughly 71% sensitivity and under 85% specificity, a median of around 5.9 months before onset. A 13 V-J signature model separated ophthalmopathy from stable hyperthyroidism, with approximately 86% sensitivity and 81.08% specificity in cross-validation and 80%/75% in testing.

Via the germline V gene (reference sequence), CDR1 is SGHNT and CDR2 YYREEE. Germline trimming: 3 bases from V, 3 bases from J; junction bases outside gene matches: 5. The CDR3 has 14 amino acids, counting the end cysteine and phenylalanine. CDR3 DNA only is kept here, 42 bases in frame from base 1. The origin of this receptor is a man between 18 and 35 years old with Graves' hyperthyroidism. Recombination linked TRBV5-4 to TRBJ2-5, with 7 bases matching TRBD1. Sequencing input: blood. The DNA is TGTGCCAGCAGCTCCGGGACAGCAAAAGAGACCCAGTACTTC. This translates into CASSSGTAKETQYF.